The text below deals with one T cell receptor (beta chain). Germline V gene lookup returns CDR1 LNHDA and CDR2 SQIVND (reference sequence). This CDR3 spans 13 amino acids. V was clipped by 10 bases and J by 1 base, with 11 bases between them. The entry originates in a study of control samples from healthy donors and cancer patients. Method: immunoSEQ multiplex PCR; TCRdb's copy keeps in-frame clones and lacks some. The profile shows about 170,000 clones, 80% to 90% of them singletons. The TCR sequence derives from a woman in her twenties or thirties in good health. The V and J genes are TRBV19 and TRBJ1-5; D call uncertain. Material: blood. The CDR3 bases are TGTGCCACGGGCCTTACAAGCAATCAGCCCCAGCATTTT. It specifies CATGLTSNQPQHF.